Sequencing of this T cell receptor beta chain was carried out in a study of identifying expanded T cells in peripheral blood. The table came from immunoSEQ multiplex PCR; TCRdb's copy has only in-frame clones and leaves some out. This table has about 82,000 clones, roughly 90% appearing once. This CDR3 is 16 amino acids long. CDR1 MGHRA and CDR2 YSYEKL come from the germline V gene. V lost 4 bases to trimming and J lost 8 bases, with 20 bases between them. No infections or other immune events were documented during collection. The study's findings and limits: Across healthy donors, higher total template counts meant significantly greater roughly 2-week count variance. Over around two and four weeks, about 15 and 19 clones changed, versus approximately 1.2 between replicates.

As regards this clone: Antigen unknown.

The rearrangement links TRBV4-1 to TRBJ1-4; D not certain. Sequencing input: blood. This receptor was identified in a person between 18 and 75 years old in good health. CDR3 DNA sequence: TGCGCCAGCAGCCGAGAGACCGGGGTTGAAGGGGAAAAACTGTTTTTT. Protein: CASSRETGVEGEKLFF.